This T cell receptor (beta chain) was recorded in a study of CD8+CD57+ T cells in acquired aplastic anemia. Overall study context: Sorted cells (CD4+ and CD8+) yielded DNA amounts that averaged 3.2 ug. Where healthy donors were concerned, CD4+ cells averaged about 11 million reads. Overall study findings and caveats: Sharing between patients and controls was observed for 25 to 30 CD8+ CDR3 sequences.

TCR beta VDJ and CDR3 were profiled, and genomic DNA was the template. From the reads, TCRdb called clonotypes with MiXCR, one entry per CDR3 protein. The table has 200,000 to 250,000 distinct CDR3 sequences, 34% seen once. On this clonotype itself: Its antigen is unknown.

There are 16 residues in the CDR3. With V trimmed by 3 bases and J by 5 bases, 7 bases remained unmatched. CDR1 and CDR2 from the germline V gene are KGHDR and SFDVKD. Sample: sorted CD4+, CD8+, or CD8+CD57+ T cells (not recorded which) from PBMCs. The chain has TRBV24-1 and TRBJ2-3, with 10 bases identical to TRBD1. The receptor was derived from a human donor in good health, serving as a control. In DNA form, the CDR3 reads TGTGCCACCAGTGATCCTGAGACAGGGGGCCAAGATACGCAGTATTTT. Translated: CATSDPETGGQDTQYF.